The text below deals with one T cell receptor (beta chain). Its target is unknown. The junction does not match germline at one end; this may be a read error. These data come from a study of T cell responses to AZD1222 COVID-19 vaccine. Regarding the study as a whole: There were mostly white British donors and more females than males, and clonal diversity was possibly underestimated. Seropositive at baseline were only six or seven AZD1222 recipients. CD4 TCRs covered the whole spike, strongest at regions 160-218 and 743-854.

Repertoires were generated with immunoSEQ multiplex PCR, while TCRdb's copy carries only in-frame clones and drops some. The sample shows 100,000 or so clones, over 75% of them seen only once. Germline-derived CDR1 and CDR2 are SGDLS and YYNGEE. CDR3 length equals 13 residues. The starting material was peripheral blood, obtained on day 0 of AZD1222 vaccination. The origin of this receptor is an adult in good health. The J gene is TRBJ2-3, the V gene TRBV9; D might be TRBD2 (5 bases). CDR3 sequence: CASSRPPDSRSNF. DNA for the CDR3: TGTGCCAGCAGCAGGCCCCCGGACTCACGTTCGAATTTT. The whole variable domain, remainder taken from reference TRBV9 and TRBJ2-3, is DSGVTQTPKHLITATGQRVTLRCSPRSGDLSVYWYQQSLDQGLQFLIQYYNGEERAKGNILERFSAQQFPDLHSELNLSSLELGDSALYFCASSRPPDSRSNFGPGTRLTVL.